This T cell receptor beta chain was recorded in a study of technical replicates of blood from a few donors. Sequencing used immunoSEQ multiplex PCR; TCRdb keeps in-frame clones, though not all of them. The table lists 95,000 to 100,000 clones, approximately 96% of them singletons, with approximately 0.21% in the top ten. The CDR3 sequence is 12 residues long. Trimming at V came to 8 bases and at J to 3 bases, leaving 3 bases not matched to a gene. Germline CDR1 reads KGHSH; CDR2 reads LQKENI. The material sequenced was T cells isolated from PBMCs. The chain links TRBV18 to TRBJ1-2, with 7 bases aligning to TRBD1. The TCR originated in a human donor in good health. CDR3 DNA: TGTGCCAGCCGAACAGGGGACTATGGCTACACCTTC. Translating it yields CASRTGDYGYTF.